These 13 T cell receptor beta chains share one sample of origin, sequenced in a study of cytomegalovirus exposure and HLA in healthy donors. Primers for the PCR totalled 60 Vbeta and 13 Jbeta. Some clones are missing from TCRdb's copy, which holds only in-frame ones; the method was immunoSEQ multiplex PCR. The table lists 150,000 to 200,000 clones, about 80% of them singletons. Sequenced: PBMCs. These receptors were collected from a woman in her 30s in good health and CMV-seropositive.

V usage is TRBV6-5 and J usage is TRBJ2-3, with D hard to call. V was shortened by 1 base and J by 2 bases, with 7 bases between the two germline ends. This CDR3 is 14 amino acids long. Germline CDR1 MNHEY, CDR2 SVGAGI. In DNA form, the CDR3 reads TGTGCCAGCAGTTACTATCCTAACACAGATACGCAGTATTTT. This encodes CASSYYPNTDTQYF.

The chain employs TRBV4-1 and TRBJ2-5; D not resolved. The V end lost 8 bases, the J end lost 1 base, and 17 bases lay between the germline ends. The CDR3 loop spans 15 amino acids. Per germline, CDR1 MGHRA and CDR2 YSYEKL. CDR3 DNA: TGCGCCAGCCAGAGACTCCCCGCAATCCAAGAGACCCAGTACTTC. Encoded protein: CASQRLPAIQETQYF.

This chain links TRBV25-1 with TRBJ2-1, with D perhaps matching TRBD1 (5 bases). From germline, CDR1 is MGHDK and CDR2 SYGVNS. The CDR3 is 15 amino acids. The V end was cut by 6 bases, the J end by 9 bases, with 21 bases between. In DNA form, the CDR3 reads TGTGCCAGCAGCCCCAGGGAAGGGGATTGGCGTGAGCAGTTCTTC. It specifies CASSPREGDWREQFF.

V usage is TRBV29-1 and J usage is TRBJ1-2; D not certain. Germline V lookup: CDR1 SQVTM, CDR2 ANQGSEA. V lost 0 bases, J lost 11 bases, and 10 bases lay in between. The CDR3 runs to 11 residues. CDR3 nucleotide sequence: TGCAGCGTTGAAGATGCCAGGTTATACACCTTC. As protein: CSVEDARLYTF.

The chain has TRBV7-2 and TRBJ2-3; 7 bases agree with TRBD1. Germline V gene data show CDR1 as SGHTA and CDR2 as FQGNSA. V was clipped by 6 bases and J by 4 bases; unmatched bases: 10. The length of the CDR3 is 15 residues. This CDR3 reads CASRTPGQHADTQYF. For the CDR3, the DNA is TGTGCCAGCAGAACCCCGGGACAGCATGCAGATACGCAGTATTTT.

This chain joins TRBV27 and TRBJ2-2; no clear D. CDR1 and CDR2 (germline): MNHEY, SMNVEV (reference sequence). The CDR3 covers 15 residues. Trimming pared 3 bases from V and 1 base from J, leaving 9 bases between. CDR3 sequence: CASSLRLVNTGELFF. The CDR3 DNA sequence: TGTGCCAGCAGTTTGCGGTTAGTGAACACCGGGGAGCTGTTTTTT.

This clone was counted between two and nine times. The chain recombines TRBV7-9 with TRBJ1-2; tentatively, D is TRBD1 (5 bases). Germline V gene data show CDR1 as SEHNR and CDR2 as FQNEAQ (reference sequence). The CDR3 is 13 amino acids. V shed 1 base and J shed 8 bases, with 11 bases lying between them. The CDR3, as DNA: TGTGCCAGCAGCTTAGGGCAGGGAGGAGGCTACACCTTC. Protein product: CASSLGQGGGYTF.

This clone was seen once. V usage is TRBV4-1 and J usage is TRBJ2-7, with 9 nucleotides matching TRBD2. The J segment lost 0 bases and the V segment lost 1 base, leaving 13 bases of the junction unmatched. CDR1 and CDR2 (germline): MGHRA, YSYEKL. This CDR3 region has 19 residues. CDR3 residues: CASSQGVPTIAGASYEQYF. The CDR3 nucleotides are TGCGCCAGCAGCCAAGGGGTCCCCACGATAGCGGGAGCCTCCTACGAGCAGTACTTC.

This rearrangement joins TRBV2 to TRBJ2-5, with TRBD1 as a possible D gene (6 bases). The V gene lost 2 bases and the J gene lost 3 bases, with 10 bases spanning the gap. The CDR3 consists of 14 residues. Per germline, CDR1 SNHLY and CDR2 FYNNEI. The CDR3 sequence: CASSENGQKETQYF. The CDR3 bases are TGTGCCAGCAGTGAAAACGGACAGAAAGAGACCCAGTACTTC.

The CDR3 is CASSPGLINQPQHF. The CDR3 coding sequence is TGTGCCAGCAGCCCGGGACTGATTAATCAGCCCCAGCATTTT. V usage is TRBV9 and J usage is TRBJ1-5; maybe TRBD1 (5 bases). In germline, CDR1 is SGDLS, CDR2 YYNGEE. The CDR3 has 14 amino acids. Trimming shortened V by 4 bases and J by 4 bases, and 12 bases separated the two germline ends.

This rearrangement joins TRBV4-1 to TRBJ1-2; 9 positions agree with TRBD1. This CDR3 spans 16 amino acids. CDR1 and CDR2 from the germline V gene are MGHRA and YSYEKL. Trimming took 2 bases from V and 5 from J; bases not matched to a gene: 9. The CDR3 here is CASSQPTQGAQYGYTF. The CDR3 region has the DNA TGCGCCAGCAGCCAACCAACACAGGGGGCGCAATATGGCTACACCTTC.

The chain combines TRBV2 with TRBJ2-3, with D maybe TRBD2 (6 bases). Trimming removed 4 bases from V and 0 bases from J, with 11 bases in between. The germline CDR1 and CDR2 sequences are SNHLY and FYNNEI. The CDR3 sequence is 15 residues long. As DNA, the CDR3 is TGTGCCAGCAGTGGTATAGCGGCTAGCACAGATACGCAGTATTTT. It yields the protein CASSGIAASTDTQYF.

This chain uses TRBV7-9 with TRBJ1-5; tentatively, D is TRBD1 (5 bases). CDR1 and CDR2 (germline): SEHNR, FQNEAQ (reference sequence). V was shortened by 7 bases and J by 0 bases, with 16 bases between the two germline ends. The CDR3 runs 16 residues. This CDR3 reads CASIQGPEYSNQPQHF. The CDR3 nucleotides read TGTGCCAGCATCCAGGGCCCCGAATATAGCAATCAGCCCCAGCATTTT.